This paragraph covers one TCR beta chain sequence. The antigen remains unidentified. These data are taken from a study of tissue T cells after allogeneic stem cell transplantation. As for the study in general: Samples with visible lymphocytes on H&E were prioritized for sequencing.

The data were produced by immunoSEQ multiplex PCR, yet TCRdb's version contains in-frame clones alone and is incomplete. The data show hundreds of clones, over 75% seen once. Steroid-refractory graft-versus-host disease after allogeneic hematopoietic cell transplant qualified adults for prospective research-autopsy enrollment. Median post-mortem interval was about 9.8 hours for GI, liver, skin and lymphoid tissues. Findings and caveats of the study: Anatomically similar tissues had similar TCR repertoires within each patient.

The CDR3 contains 18 residues. Germline lookup yields CDR1 WSHSY and CDR2 SAAADI. Losses at the gene ends were 11 bases for V and 0 bases for J; bases not matched to a gene: 12. The source is a female patient aged 18 to 49 with steroid-refractory graft-versus-host disease after an allogeneic stem cell transplant. Some T cells may be transferred from the graft donor. The rearrangement joins TRBV10-2 to TRBJ2-4, with 14 bases fitting TRBD2. The specimen comprised liver tissue, sampled at autopsy. CDR3 nucleotides: TGCGCCCCGGCTGAGCGACTAGCGGGGGGGCTAGCCAAAAACATTCAGTACTTC. The encoded protein is CAPAERLAGGLAKNIQYF.